This T cell receptor beta chain was retrieved from a study of OX40 agonist ivuxolimab in advanced cancers. Method: immunoSEQ multiplex PCR; TCRdb's copy keeps in-frame clones and lacks some. The sample gives around 94,000 clones, around 87% of which show up once; about 0.33% is in the top ten. CDR1 is SGDLS and CDR2 is YYNGEE in the germline V gene. V was trimmed by 4 bases and J by 4 bases, leaving 7 bases between them. CDR3 length: 12 residues. The sequences come from CD4+ or CD8+ T cells sorted from blood, collected in a trial of the OX40 agonist ivuxolimab. The V call is TRBV9, the J call TRBJ2-3; D not certain. The receptor was isolated from an adult with an advanced solid tumor such as melanoma, head and neck, liver or kidney cancer. CDR3 coding DNA: TGTGCCAGCAGCCCACCCTCAGATACGCAGTATTTT. The encoded protein is CASSPPSDTQYF.